These 9 T cell receptor beta chains were sequenced from one sample in a study of PD-1 blockade in classical Hodgkin lymphoma. The repertoire was sequenced with immunoSEQ multiplex PCR; TCRdb's copy has only in-frame clones and lacks some. This table holds 25,000 to 35,000 clones, about two thirds found once. Relapse was seen in all patients after autologous stem cell transplantation, and brentuximab vedotin exposure was variable. The specimen was peripheral blood mononuclear cells (PBMCs), collected before the second cycle of nivolumab. The source of these receptors is a human donor with classical Hodgkin lymphoma.

The table lists this clone with a few counts. The chain has TRBV6-4 and TRBJ2-3; D gene unclear. The V and J ends lost 4 bases and 4 bases respectively, with 9 bases between them. The CDR3 is 13 amino acids. The V gene's germline CDR1 is MRHNA and CDR2 SNTAGT. For the CDR3, the DNA is TGTGCCAGCAGTGCCCTAGGAGCAGATACGCAGTATTTT. This translates into CASSALGADTQYF.

The chain joins TRBV27 to TRBJ1-6, with 7 bases lining up with TRBD1. CDR3 length: 14 amino acids. J lost 8 bases, V lost 5 bases, and 6 bases had no gene match. Per the germline V gene, CDR1 is MNHEY and CDR2 is SMNVEV (reference sequence). CDR3 in DNA: TGTGCCAGCAGTGGACGCAGGGGGGATTCACCCCTCCACTTT. Translation gives CASSGRRGDSPLHF.

The chain combines TRBV9 with TRBJ2-7; D gene uncertain. Trimming shortened V by 0 bases and J by 2 bases, and 12 bases separated the two germline ends. The CDR3 consists of 15 residues. Germline values: CDR1 SGDLS, CDR2 YYNGEE. The CDR3 loop is CASSVEKGGPYEQYF. CDR3 bases: TGTGCCAGCAGCGTAGAGAAAGGTGGTCCCTACGAGCAGTACTTC. The full variable domain, its missing parts supplied by reference TRBV9 and TRBJ2-7, is DSGVTQTPKHLITATGQRVTLRCSPRSGDLSVYWYQQSLDQGLQFLIQYYNGEERAKGNILERFSAQQFPDLHSELNLSSLELGDSALYFCASSVEKGGPYEQYFGPGTRLTVT.

J is TRBJ1-3 and V is TRBV9; D is possibly TRBD1 (5 bases). V lost 4 bases, J lost 0 bases, and 14 bases lay in between. Germline-derived CDR1 and CDR2 are SGDLS and YYNGEE. CDR3 size: 16 residues. CDR3 in amino acids: CASSLGPSFSGNTIYF. DNA for the CDR3: TGTGCCAGCAGCCTGGGACCCTCTTTCTCTGGAAACACCATATATTTT.

The CDR3 reads CASSFGGTEQETQYF. The CDR3 region has the DNA TGTGCCAGCAGCTTTGGTGGGACAGAACAAGAGACCCAGTACTTC. The genes are TRBV5-4 and TRBJ2-5; 7 bases are shared with TRBD1. Germline V lookup: CDR1 SGHNT, CDR2 YYREEE (reference sequence). The V segment lost 2 bases and the J segment 2 bases; nucleotides outside the gene matches: 6. The CDR3 extends over 15 amino acids.

The chain links TRBV27 to TRBJ1-5; weak D call: TRBD1 (5 bases). Germline CDR1 and CDR2: MNHEY and SMNVEV (reference sequence). Between the trimmed V and J ends, which lost 6 bases and 1 base, there was a span of 13 bases. CDR3 length: 15 amino acids. The CDR3 region is CASRPGGGSNQPQHF. The CDR3 DNA reads TGTGCCAGCAGACCCGGGGGGGGGAGCAATCAGCCCCAGCATTTT.

This rearrangement joins TRBV11-2 to TRBJ2-7, with 12 nucleotides matching TRBD2. V dropped 6 bases and J dropped 2; count of bases not matched to a gene: 2. The CDR3 totals 14 residues. CDR1 SGHAT and CDR2 FQNNGV come from the germline V gene. Here the CDR3 DNA reads TGTGCCAGCAGGCCTAGCGGGGGGGCCTACGAGCAGTACTTC. The encoded protein is CASRPSGGAYEQYF.

This rearrangement joins TRBV2 to TRBJ1-1; the D gene is possibly TRBD1 (5 bases). With 1 base removed from V and 5 bases from J, the gap between germline ends came to 8 bases. The CDR3 loop spans 13 amino acids. Germline CDR1 reads SNHLY; CDR2 reads FYNNEI. This chain's CDR3 is CASSEVEGTEAFF. As DNA, the CDR3 is TGTGCCAGCAGTGAAGTTGAGGGGACTGAAGCTTTCTTT.

This sequence joins TRBV29-1 and TRBJ1-2, with TRBD1 as a possible D gene (5 bases). The germline V and J ends were trimmed by 3 bases and 13 bases, with 15 bases remaining between them. This CDR3 is 11 amino acids long. Germline-derived CDR1 and CDR2 are SQVTM and ANQGSEA. The CDR3 sequence is CSVDLGRVGTF. The CDR3 coding sequence is TGCAGCGTTGATCTTGGCAGGGTAGGCACCTTC.